These 21 T cell receptor beta chains were sequenced from one sample in a study of T cells in narcolepsy (dated by TCRdb to the late 2010s). The library was generated by the immunoSEQ multiplex PCR assay. Drawn from immuneACCESS, this table holds only the in-frame rearrangements with V and J called that TCRdb kept. Clones are partly lost; checked studies trace under half to an unresolved V gene and leave the rest unexplained. A total of about 15,000 clones appear in this sample, 65% to 90% of them only once. Of the sample, more than 35% is held by the ten largest clones. The specimen was memory (CD45RA-) CD4+ T cells from blood. The cell subset or site label corresponds to: memory T cells sorted ex vivo from peripheral blood. These receptors were obtained from a human donor in good health.

V gene TRBV6-4 combines with J gene TRBJ2-7; D is unresolved. Germline loops: CDR1 MRHNA, CDR2 SNTAGT. V dropped 8 bases and J dropped 3 bases, with 2 bases sitting between them. The length of the CDR3 is 9 residues. CDR3 nucleotide sequence: TGTGCCAGCCTCTACGAGCAGTACTTC. Protein product: CASLYEQYF.

This clone was observed a handful of times. This chain uses TRBV6-5 with TRBJ2-4; tentatively, D is TRBD1 (8 bases). V was pared by 6 bases and J by 7 bases, with 16 bases between. The germline V gene has CDR1 MNHEY and CDR2 SVGAGI. This CDR3 comprises 14 residues. In DNA, the CDR3 is TGTGCCAGCAGCCCCAGGGGGCGGGAGAACATTCAGTACTTC. It specifies CASSPRGRENIQYF.

This chain uses TRBV7-7 with TRBJ1-1; D gene unclear. The CDR3 runs 11 residues. Between the trimmed V and J ends, which lost 3 bases and 8 bases, there was a span of 7 bases. CDR1 is SSHAT and CDR2 is FNYEAQ in the germline V gene (reference sequence). CDR3 bases: TGTGCCAGCAGCTTTGAAGTCGAAGCTTTCTTT. Translation: CASSFEVEAFF.

V gene TRBV5-6 combines with J gene TRBJ1-4; no clear D gene. This CDR3 contains 15 residues. The germline V gene has CDR1 SGHDT and CDR2 YYEEEE. Trimming took 0 bases from V and 5 from J, leaving 11 bases between them. CDR3 sequence: CASSLGPGSNEKLFF. CDR3 coding DNA: TGTGCCAGCAGCTTGGGACCCGGGTCCAATGAAAAACTGTTTTTT.

This chain joins TRBV6-1 and TRBJ2-5; TRBD2 matches at 13 bases. The J call may be incorrect, as the DNA end agrees better with TRBJ2-7. CDR1 MNHNS and CDR2 SASEGT come from the germline V gene. The CDR3 is 16 residues long. The CDR3 spells CASSESGLAGVGEQYF. The CDR3 DNA follows: TGTGCCAGCAGTGAGTCAGGACTAGCGGGAGTTGGCGAGCAGTACTTC.

This rearrangement joins TRBV6-1 to TRBJ1-3; D is perhaps TRBD1 (6 bases). The V gene's germline CDR1 is MNHNS and CDR2 SASEGT. V was pared by 6 bases and J by 2 bases, with 11 bases between. This CDR3 is 14 amino acids long. The CDR3: CASSSGTTGNTIYF. CDR3 bases: TGTGCCAGCAGCTCCGGGACAACTGGAAACACCATATATTTT.

The chain couples TRBV21-1 to TRBJ1-2. TRBV21-1 is assigned pseudogene status. The CDR3 has 15 amino acids. CDR3 nucleotide sequence: TGTGCCAGCAGCCTCCAGGAGGGTGATTCCTATGGCTACACCTTC. Its translation: CASSLQEGDSYGYTF.

V and J are TRBV7-9 and TRBJ2-7, with a weak D call TRBD2 (7 bases). This CDR3 region has 15 residues. V shed 2 bases and J shed 0 bases, with 11 bases lying between them. The V gene's germline CDR1 is SEHNR and CDR2 FQNEAQ (reference sequence). The CDR3 nucleotides are TGTGCCAGCAGCTTACGAGGGGGGGACTCCTACGAGCAGTACTTC. Translation gives CASSLRGGDSYEQYF. Combining the CDR3 with reference TRBV7-9 and TRBJ2-7 gives the whole variable domain DTGVSQNPRHKITKRGQNVTFRCDPISEHNRLYWYRQTLGQGPEFLTYFQNEAQLEKSRLLSDRFSAERPKGSFSTLEIQRTEQGDSAMYLCASSLRGGDSYEQYFGPGTRLTVT.

The J gene is TRBJ2-3, the V gene TRBV29-1; a possible D gene is TRBD2 (7 bases). V was shortened by 5 bases and J by 6 bases, with 21 bases between the two germline ends. In germline, CDR1 is SQVTM, CDR2 ANQGSEA. This CDR3 has 15 residues. The CDR3 sequence: CSVPREDSRGDTQYF. For the CDR3, the DNA is TGCAGCGTTCCCCGGGAGGACAGCCGGGGTGATACGCAGTATTTT.

This clone was seen just once. V gene TRBV7-9 combines with J gene TRBJ2-5; 9 nucleotides match TRBD2. CDR3 length: 15 residues. The germline CDR1 and CDR2 sequences are SEHNR and FQNEAQ (reference sequence). V shed 3 bases, J shed 5 bases, and the junction held 7 bases outside the gene matches. The CDR3 DNA reads as TGTGCCAGCAGCTTGGGCGGGGGGGCGTATGAGACCCAGTACTTC. Its protein product is CASSLGGGAYETQYF.

The rearrangement joins TRBV30 to TRBJ2-3, with 14 positions matching TRBD2. The germline CDR1 and CDR2 sequences are GTSNPN and SVGIG (reference sequence). This CDR3 is 16 amino acids long. V lost 7 bases to trimming and J lost 3 bases; unmatched junction nucleotides: 9. CDR3 in amino acids: CAYRLAGGPGTDTQYF. DNA of the CDR3: TGTGCCTACCGACTAGCGGGGGGGCCCGGGACAGATACGCAGTATTTT.

This clone was picked up one time. The rearrangement links TRBV4-1 to TRBJ1-3; D call uncertain. V lost 4 bases to trimming and J lost 6 bases, with 16 bases between them. Germline V gene lookup returns CDR1 MGHRA and CDR2 YSYEKL. This CDR3 is built from 15 residues. CDR3 DNA sequence: TGCGCCAGCAGCCCCGGGCCAAACCCGCTAAACACCATATATTTT. Amino acid sequence: CASSPGPNPLNTIYF.

The rearrangement joins TRBV6-1 to TRBJ2-1; the D gene is possibly TRBD1 (5 bases). V was trimmed by 7 bases and J by 15 bases, leaving 25 bases between them. The germline V gene encodes CDR1 MNHNS and CDR2 SASEGT. The CDR3 runs 14 residues. The CDR3, as DNA: TGTGCCAGCAAACGCACCTTCGAACTCCGTGGGGCGTTCTTC. Protein product: CASKRTFELRGAFF.

The table lists this clone with a count of one. The germline gene is not matched at one end of the junction; a read error may be the cause. The V and J genes are TRBV5-4 and TRBJ2-7, with TRBD1 matching 8 bases. The CDR3 runs 14 residues. CDR1 SGHNT and CDR2 YYREEE come from the germline V gene (reference sequence). CDR3 DNA: TGCGCCAGCAGCCAAGATCGGGACAGGTACGAGCAGTACTTC. It specifies CASSQDRDRYEQYF.

This chain uses TRBV2 with TRBJ1-1; D is possibly TRBD1 (6 bases). Trimming took 8 bases from V and 1 from J, leaving 11 bases between them. Germline V gives CDR1 SNHLY, CDR2 FYNNEI. The CDR3 contains 13 residues. In DNA form, the CDR3 reads TGTGCCAGCGTAGACAGGAGGAACACTGAAGCTTTCTTT. Its translation: CASVDRRNTEAFF.

This chain links TRBV2 with TRBJ2-5; perhaps D is TRBD1 or TRBD2 (5 bases each). Gene TRBJ2-7 matches the end of the DNA better, so the J call may be wrong. Germline CDR1 SNHLY, CDR2 FYNNEI. The CDR3 spans 14 residues. The DNA for the CDR3 is TGTGCCAGCAGGCACCGGGACGGTACCTACGAGCAGTACTTC. This translates into CASRHRDGTYEQYF.

This rearrangement joins TRBV7-2 to TRBJ1-1, with a tentative D call TRBD1 (5 bases). Trimming removed 4 bases from V and 1 base from J, with 13 bases in between. CDR3 length equals 15 residues. Germline assignment: CDR1 SGHTA and CDR2 FQGNSA. The CDR3 DNA reads as TGTGCCAGCAGCTCAGACAGCAAATCGAACACTGAAGCTTTCTTT. This translates into CASSSDSKSNTEAFF.

V is TRBV6-1 and J is TRBJ2-3; 8 bases are shared with TRBD2. Germline CDR1 reads MNHNS; CDR2 reads SASEGT. The CDR3 is 13 amino acids. J gave up 3 bases and V 5 bases, and 1 base lay outside the gene matches. The CDR3: CASSSGGTDTQYF. The CDR3 DNA reads as TGTGCCAGCAGTTCGGGGGGGACAGATACGCAGTATTTT.

The chain joins TRBV6-1 to TRBJ2-4; 11 nucleotides agree with TRBD1. Germline CDR1 reads MNHNS; CDR2 reads SASEGT. The CDR3 is 14 amino acids. The ends lost 4 bases at V and 9 bases at J; junction bases unmatched: 5. CDR3 residues: CASSALGTGGIQYF. Written as DNA, the CDR3 is TGTGCCAGCAGTGCGCTGGGGACAGGGGGCATTCAGTACTTC.

A note on this clone: Its ends do not fully match the called genes, so a read error is possible. This chain uses TRBV7-9 with TRBJ2-5; D possibly corresponds to TRBD2 (5 bases). The CDR3 spans 14 residues. Looked up from germline, CDR1 is SEHNR and CDR2 is FQNEAQ (reference sequence). The CDR3: CASSSDDRLPPLHF. The CDR3 DNA reads as TGTGCCAGCAGCTCCGACGACCGACTACCGCCTCTACACTTC.

The rearrangement uses TRBV7-2 and TRBJ1-5, with D possibly being TRBD1 (5 bases). CDR1 and CDR2 (germline): SGHTA, FQGNSA. The CDR3 runs 17 residues. V lost 3 bases and J lost 9, with 24 bases in between. CDR3 sequence reads: CASSFLPPGLGGSPQHF. CDR3 in DNA: TGTGCCAGCAGCTTTCTCCCCCCAGGCTTGGGGGGATCGCCCCAGCATTTT.